This T cell receptor (beta chain) was captured by sequencing in a study of vaccination effects on CD4 cells after COVID-19. Study-level information: Post-vaccine sampling occurred a median 72 days after the second dose.

Clones were read by immunoSEQ multiplex PCR, and TCRdb kept only the in-frame ones, dropping some. The sample carries tens of thousands of clones, roughly 75% recorded once. Trimming pared 1 base from V and 0 bases from J, leaving 13 bases between. Germline values: CDR1 SGHTA, CDR2 FQGNSA. The CDR3 length is 17 residues. This clone was found a few times. Its antigen is still unknown. Study-level points and caveats: Clones arising from infection and from vaccination showed marked clonal contraction late after vaccination. The study had few convalescent patients and no early post-infection timepoints.

Culturing for roughly 10 days preceded CD4+ T cell isolation. All study participants received two doses of BNT162b2 or mRNA-1273 vaccine. Vaccinees lacked prior SARS-CoV-2 infection and tested negative for nucleocapsid antibodies. The sequenced sample was CD4+ T cells from PBMCs cultured without peptide, obtained after COVID-19 vaccination. The chain has TRBV7-2 and TRBJ1-5; possibly TRBD1 for D (6 bases). The receptor comes from a human donor who received a COVID-19 vaccine. CDR3 protein: CASSLGGLAYSNQPQHF. CDR3 bases: TGTGCCAGCAGCTTAGGGGGGCTTGCTTATAGCAATCAGCCCCAGCATTTT.